The next 11 T cell receptor beta chains were all read from a single sample in a study of identical twins (dated by TCRdb to the mid-2010s). Preparation of the library involved 5' RACE. Reads for this sample came from an Illumina HiSeq 2000. Clones were called with MiXCR by TCRdb after fastp trimmed the public reads at Q25, and only in-frame beta chains were retained. Each record represents a unique CDR3 protein, reported with the most common genes and DNA among its rows. The sample table records hundreds of thousands of distinct CDR3 sequences; 15% to 20% of these occur just once. 13% of the sample belongs to the ten largest clones. These data were likewise used in another study, on T cells expressing NK-cell markers.

The sequencing input was PBMCs. These receptors all come from a woman aged 18-29 years in good health.

There are a few counts of this clonotype. The CDR3: CASSLSYRGRVGNQPQHF. Here the CDR3 DNA reads TGTGCCAGCAGTTTATCTTACAGGGGGCGAGTTGGCAATCAGCCCCAGCATTTT. The genes are TRBV27 and TRBJ1-5; 9 positions agree with TRBD1. The length of the CDR3 is 18 residues. The germline gives CDR1 MNHEY, CDR2 SMNVEV (reference sequence). The V gene end was trimmed by 0 bases and the J gene end by 2 bases; junction bases not matched to a gene: 8.

This clonotype was seen a few times. The chain recombines TRBV7-8 with TRBJ1-1; maybe TRBD1 (5 bases). V dropped 5 bases and J dropped 7 bases, with 17 bases sitting between them. The CDR3 covers 14 residues. Germline values: CDR1 SGHVS, CDR2 FQNEAQ. CDR3 region: CASSVARRTGEAFF. CDR3 DNA sequence: TGTGCCAGCAGCGTCGCCAGAAGAACAGGTGAAGCTTTCTTT. Full variable domain (rest looked up from reference TRBV7-8 and TRBJ1-1): GAGVSQSPRYKVAKRGQDVALRCDPISGHVSLFWYQQALGQGPEFLTYFQNEAQLDKSGLPSDRFFAERPEGSVSTLKIQRTQQEDSAVYLCASSVARRTGEAFFGQGTRLTVV.

The V gene is TRBV10-3, the J gene TRBJ2-1; D gene uncertain. Trimming stripped 3 bases from V and 0 bases from J, with 9 bases between. The CDR3 consists of 15 residues. Germline V gene data show CDR1 as ENHRY and CDR2 as SYGVKD. This CDR3 reads CAISDGPSSYNEQFF. CDR3 in DNA: TGTGCCATCAGTGACGGGCCCAGCTCCTACAATGAGCAGTTCTTC.

V and J are TRBV5-1 and TRBJ2-2; a possible D gene is TRBD2 (6 bases). V gave up 1 base and J gave up 9 bases, with 13 bases separating them. Germline CDR1 is SGHRS and CDR2 is YFSETQ. The CDR3 has 14 residues. This CDR3 reads CASSLRGLTRELFF. In DNA, the CDR3 is TGCGCCAGCAGCTTGAGGGGACTTACCAGGGAGCTGTTTTTT. The full variable domain, in which reference TRBV5-1 and TRBJ2-2 provide the parts outside the CDR3, is KAGVTQTPRYLIKTRGQQVTLSCSPISGHRSVSWYQQTPGQGLQFLFEYFSETQRNKGNFPGRFSGRQFSNSRSEMNVSTLELGDSALYLCASSLRGLTRELFFGEGSRLTVL.

The chain joins TRBV18 to TRBJ2-5; TRBD1 agrees at 8 bases. The CDR3 covers 14 residues. J gave up 5 bases and V 2 bases, and 4 bases lay outside the gene matches. CDR1 is KGHSH and CDR2 is LQKENI in the germline V gene. CDR3 residues: CASSPTGGEETQYF. The DNA of the CDR3 is TGTGCCAGCTCACCAACAGGGGGAGAGGAGACCCAGTACTTC.

This clonotype was found once. This chain connects TRBV20-1 to TRBJ2-1; TRBD1 agrees at 7 bases. The CDR3 is made up of 16 amino acids. J gave up 4 bases and V 2 bases, and 11 bases lay outside the gene matches. The germline CDR1 and CDR2 sequences are DFQATT and SNEGSKA (reference sequence). The CDR3 nucleotides read TGCAGTGCTAGAACGATGACAGGGACGAGTTACAATGAGCAGTTCTTC. This encodes CSARTMTGTSYNEQFF.

This clonotype was observed at least ten times. The V call is TRBV7-9, the J call TRBJ2-1; TRBD1 agrees at 8 bases. CDR3 length equals 13 residues. J lost 10 bases, V lost 2 bases, and 4 bases had no gene match. Germline V gene sequence: CDR1 SEHNR, CDR2 FQNEAQ (reference sequence). CDR3 bases: TGTGCCAGCAGCTTACAGGGGGCAAGGGAGCAGTTCTTC. Translating it yields CASSLQGAREQFF.

This clonotype was detected many times. The chain joins TRBV7-9 to TRBJ2-7; D not certain. V lost 4 bases and J 2 bases, leaving 9 bases between the germline ends. CDR1 and CDR2 from the germline V gene are SEHNR and FQNEAQ (reference sequence). This CDR3 is built from 13 residues. The CDR3 DNA sequence: TGTGCCAGCAGCTATGGATCTACCTACGAGCAGTACTTC. Protein sequence: CASSYGSTYEQYF.

This clonotype has just a few counts. CDR3 sequence: CASIVQSYNEQFF. The CDR3, as DNA: TGTGCCAGCATTGTCCAGTCCTACAATGAGCAGTTCTTC. This chain connects TRBV6-1 to TRBJ2-1; D is ambiguous. The germline V gene has CDR1 MNHNS and CDR2 SASEGT. The CDR3 spans 13 residues. V was shortened by 7 bases and J by 1 base, with 8 bases between the two germline ends.

This clonotype was detected ten times or more. This chain joins TRBV18 and TRBJ2-3; D remains unclear. This CDR3 spans 12 amino acids. Looked up from germline, CDR1 is KGHSH and CDR2 is LQKENI. V lost 8 bases, J lost 0 bases, and 6 bases lay in between. CDR3 nucleotides: TGTGCCAGCCGTACCAGCACAGATACGCAGTATTTT. Its translation: CASRTSTDTQYF. The full variable domain, its missing parts supplied by reference TRBV18 and TRBJ2-3, is NAGVMQNPRHLVRRRGQEARLRCSPMKGHSHVYWYRQLPEEGLKFMVYLQKENIIDESGMPKERFSAEFPKEGPSILRIQQVVRGDSAAYFCASRTSTDTQYFGPGTRLTVL.

V gene TRBV29-1 combines with J gene TRBJ2-7, with D maybe TRBD1 (6 bases). The V end was cut by 1 base, the J end by 0 bases, with 16 bases between. Germline-derived CDR1 and CDR2 are SQVTM and ANQGSEA. CDR3 length: 16 residues. CDR3 protein: CSVEGWGLGASYEQYF. CDR3 in DNA: TGCAGCGTTGAAGGTTGGGGGCTCGGGGCCTCCTACGAGCAGTACTTC.